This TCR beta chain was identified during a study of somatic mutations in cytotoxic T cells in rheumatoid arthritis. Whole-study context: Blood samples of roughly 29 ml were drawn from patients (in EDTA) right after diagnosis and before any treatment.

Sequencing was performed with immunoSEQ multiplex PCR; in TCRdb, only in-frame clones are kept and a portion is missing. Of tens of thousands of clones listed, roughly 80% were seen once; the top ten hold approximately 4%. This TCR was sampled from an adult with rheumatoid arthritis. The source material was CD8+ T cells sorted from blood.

The CDR3: CASSSPPGGGDTQYF. Here the CDR3 DNA reads TGTGCCAGCAGCTCCCCTCCGGGGGGAGGGGATACGCAGTATTTT. The J gene is TRBJ2-3, the V gene TRBV7-9, with TRBD2 matching over 7 bases. The V gene end was trimmed by 4 bases and the J gene end by 6 bases; junction bases not matched to a gene: 10. The germline CDR1 and CDR2 sequences are SEHNR and FQNEAQ (reference sequence). The CDR3 totals 15 residues.